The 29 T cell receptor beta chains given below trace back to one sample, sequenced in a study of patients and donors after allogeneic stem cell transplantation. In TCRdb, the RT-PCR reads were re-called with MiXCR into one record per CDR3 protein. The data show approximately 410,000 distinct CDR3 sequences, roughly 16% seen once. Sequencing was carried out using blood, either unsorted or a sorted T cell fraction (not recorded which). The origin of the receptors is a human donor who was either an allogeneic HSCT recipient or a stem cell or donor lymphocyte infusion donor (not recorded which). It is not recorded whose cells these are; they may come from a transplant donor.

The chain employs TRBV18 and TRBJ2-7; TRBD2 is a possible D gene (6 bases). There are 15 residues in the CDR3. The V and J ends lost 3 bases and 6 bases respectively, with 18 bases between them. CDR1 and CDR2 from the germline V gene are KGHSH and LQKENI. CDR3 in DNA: TGTGCCAGCTCACCTGTGGTGACGGGAGCCACCGAGCAGTACTTC. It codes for CASSPVVTGATEQYF.

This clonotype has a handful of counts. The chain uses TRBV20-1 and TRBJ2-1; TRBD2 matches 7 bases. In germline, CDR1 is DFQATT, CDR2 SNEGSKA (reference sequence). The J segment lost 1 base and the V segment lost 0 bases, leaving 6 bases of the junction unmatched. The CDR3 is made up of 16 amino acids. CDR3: CSAREAREESYNEQFF. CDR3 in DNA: TGCAGTGCTAGAGAGGCCCGGGAGGAGTCCTACAATGAGCAGTTCTTC.

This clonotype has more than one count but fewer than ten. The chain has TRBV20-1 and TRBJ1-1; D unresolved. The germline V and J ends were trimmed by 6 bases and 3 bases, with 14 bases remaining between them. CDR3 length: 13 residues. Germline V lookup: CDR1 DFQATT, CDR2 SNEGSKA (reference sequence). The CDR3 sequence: CSAPSLGDTEAFF. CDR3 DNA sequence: TGCAGTGCCCCGTCTCTCGGAGACACTGAAGCTTTCTTT.

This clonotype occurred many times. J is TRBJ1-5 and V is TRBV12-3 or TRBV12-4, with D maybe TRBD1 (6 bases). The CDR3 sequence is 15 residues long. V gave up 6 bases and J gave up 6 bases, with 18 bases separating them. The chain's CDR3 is CASSTVGGPGQPQHF. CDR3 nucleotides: TGTGCCAGCAGCACGGTGGGGGGGCCGGGTCAGCCCCAGCATTTT.

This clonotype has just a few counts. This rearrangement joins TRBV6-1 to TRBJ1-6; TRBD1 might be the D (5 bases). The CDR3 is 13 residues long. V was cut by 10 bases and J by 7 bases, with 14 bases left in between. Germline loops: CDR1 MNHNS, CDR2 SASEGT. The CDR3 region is CATREFANSPLHF. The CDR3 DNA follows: TGTGCCACCAGGGAATTCGCCAATTCACCCCTCCACTTT.

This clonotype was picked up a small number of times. The CDR3 DNA is TGTGCCAGCAGCTTAAGAACTTCAGGGTTAGCTAACTATGGCTACACCTTC. Translation gives CASSLRTSGLANYGYTF. The J gene is TRBJ1-2, the V gene TRBV11-3, with TRBD1 as a possible D gene (5 bases). Trimming left V 2 bases short and J 0 bases short, with 16 bases between. CDR1 is SGHNT and CDR2 is YENEEA in the germline V gene. The CDR3 loop spans 17 amino acids.

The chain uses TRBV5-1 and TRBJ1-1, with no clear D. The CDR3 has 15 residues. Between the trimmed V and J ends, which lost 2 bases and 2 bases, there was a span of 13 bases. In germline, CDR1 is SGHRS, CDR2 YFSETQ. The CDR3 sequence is CASSFSVLGNTEAFF. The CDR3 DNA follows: TGCGCCAGCAGCTTTTCGGTCCTCGGAAACACTGAAGCTTTCTTT.

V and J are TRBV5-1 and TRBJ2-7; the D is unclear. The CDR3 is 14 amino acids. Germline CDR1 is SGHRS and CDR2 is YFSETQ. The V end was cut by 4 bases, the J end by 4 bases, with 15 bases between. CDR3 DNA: TGCGCCAGCAGCCCCCTAAGTCACACTTACGAGCAGTACTTC. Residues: CASSPLSHTYEQYF.

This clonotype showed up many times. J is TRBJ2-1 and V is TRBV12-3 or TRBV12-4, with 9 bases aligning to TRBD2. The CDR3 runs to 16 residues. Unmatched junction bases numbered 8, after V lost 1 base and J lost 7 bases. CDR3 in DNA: TGTGCCAGCAGTTTAGATCGAGCGGGGGGCGGTAATGAGCAGTTCTTC. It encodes CASSLDRAGGGNEQFF.

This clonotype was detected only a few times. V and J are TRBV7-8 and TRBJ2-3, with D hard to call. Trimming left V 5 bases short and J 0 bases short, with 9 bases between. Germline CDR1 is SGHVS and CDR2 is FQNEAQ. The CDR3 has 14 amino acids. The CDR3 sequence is CASSPWGSTDTQYF. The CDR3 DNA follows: TGTGCCAGCAGCCCCTGGGGAAGCACAGATACGCAGTATTTT.

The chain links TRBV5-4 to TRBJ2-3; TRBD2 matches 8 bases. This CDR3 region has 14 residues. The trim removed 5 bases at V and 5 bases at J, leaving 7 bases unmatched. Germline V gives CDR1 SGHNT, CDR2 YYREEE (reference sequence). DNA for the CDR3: TGTGCCAGCAGGTCGGGCGGGGGGCGAGATACGCAGTATTTT. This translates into CASRSGGGRDTQYF.

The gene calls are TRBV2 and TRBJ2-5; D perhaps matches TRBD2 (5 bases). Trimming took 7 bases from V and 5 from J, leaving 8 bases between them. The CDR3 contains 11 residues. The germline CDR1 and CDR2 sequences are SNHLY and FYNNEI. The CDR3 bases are TGTGCCAGCATGGAGGAGGAGACCCAGTACTTC. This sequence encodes CASMEEETQYF. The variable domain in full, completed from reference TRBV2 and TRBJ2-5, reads EPEVTQTPSHQVTQMGQEVILRCVPISNHLYFYWYRQILGQKVEFLVSFYNNEISEKSEIFDDQFSVERPDGSNFTLKIRSTKLEDSAMYFCASMEEETQYFGPGTRLLVL.

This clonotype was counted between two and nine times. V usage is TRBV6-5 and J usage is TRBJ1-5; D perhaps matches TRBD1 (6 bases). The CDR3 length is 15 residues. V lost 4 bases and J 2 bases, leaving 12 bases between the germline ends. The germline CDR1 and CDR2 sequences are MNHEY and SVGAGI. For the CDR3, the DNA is TGTGCCAGCAGTTCGGGCAGGGGAGGCAATCAGCCCCAGCATTTT. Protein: CASSSGRGGNQPQHF.

The CDR3 protein is CAIRGDRKANYGYTF. In DNA form, the CDR3 reads TGTGCCATCAGGGGGGACAGGAAAGCTAACTATGGCTACACCTTC. The V gene is TRBV10-3, the J gene TRBJ1-2, with 8 bases aligning to TRBD1. The V gene's germline CDR1 is ENHRY and CDR2 SYGVKD. The CDR3 contains 15 residues. J gave up 0 bases and V 6 bases, and 6 bases lay outside the gene matches.

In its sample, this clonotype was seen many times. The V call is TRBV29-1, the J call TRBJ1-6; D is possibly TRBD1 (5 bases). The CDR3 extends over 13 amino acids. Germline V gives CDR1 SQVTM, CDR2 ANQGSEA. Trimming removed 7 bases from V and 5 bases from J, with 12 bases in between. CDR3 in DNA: TGCAGCGCCCCGGGACGGAATAATTCACCCCTCCACTTT. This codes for CSAPGRNNSPLHF.

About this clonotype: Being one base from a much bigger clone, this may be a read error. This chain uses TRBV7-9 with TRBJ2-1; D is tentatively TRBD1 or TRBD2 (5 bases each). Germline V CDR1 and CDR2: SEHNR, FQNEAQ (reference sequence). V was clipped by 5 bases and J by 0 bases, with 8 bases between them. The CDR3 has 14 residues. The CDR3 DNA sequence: TGTGCCAGCAGCCGGGACGGCTCCTACAATGAGCAGTTCTTC. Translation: CASSRDGSYNEQFF. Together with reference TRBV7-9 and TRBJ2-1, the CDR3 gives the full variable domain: DTGVSQNPRHKITKRGQNVTFRCDPISEHNRLYWYRQTLGQGPEFLTYFQNEAQLEKSRLLSDRFSAERPKGSFSTLEIQRTEQGDSAMYLCASSRDGSYNEQFFGPGTRLTVL.

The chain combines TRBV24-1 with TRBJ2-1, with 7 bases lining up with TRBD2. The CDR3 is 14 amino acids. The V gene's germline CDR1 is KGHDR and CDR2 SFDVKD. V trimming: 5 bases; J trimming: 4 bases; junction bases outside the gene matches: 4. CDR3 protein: CATSVGTKYNEQFF. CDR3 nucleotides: TGTGCCACCAGTGTAGGGACTAAGTACAATGAGCAGTTCTTC.

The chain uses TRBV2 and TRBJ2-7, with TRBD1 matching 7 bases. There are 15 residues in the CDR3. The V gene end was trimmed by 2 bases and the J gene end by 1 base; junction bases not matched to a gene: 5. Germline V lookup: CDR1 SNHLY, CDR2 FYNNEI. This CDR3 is CASSETPGGSYEQYF. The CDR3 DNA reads TGTGCCAGCAGTGAAACCCCAGGGGGTTCCTACGAGCAGTACTTC.

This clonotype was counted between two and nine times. The CDR3 loop is CSAWTRYEQYF. In DNA, the CDR3 is TGCAGTGCTTGGACTAGGTACGAGCAGTACTTC. The gene calls are TRBV20-1 and TRBJ2-7; 7 nucleotides line up with TRBD2. This CDR3 has 11 amino acids. V dropped 5 bases and J dropped 4; count of bases not matched to a gene: 2. Germline V lookup: CDR1 DFQATT, CDR2 SNEGSKA (reference sequence).

Written as DNA, the CDR3 is TGTGCCATCAGTCACAGGGGAGCTAACTATGGCTACACCTTC. Its translation: CAISHRGANYGYTF. This chain connects TRBV10-3 to TRBJ1-2; 7 nucleotides agree with TRBD1. In germline, CDR1 is ENHRY, CDR2 SYGVKD. The CDR3 totals 14 residues. The junction had 3 bases not matched to a gene; V was cut back by 5 bases and J by 0 bases.

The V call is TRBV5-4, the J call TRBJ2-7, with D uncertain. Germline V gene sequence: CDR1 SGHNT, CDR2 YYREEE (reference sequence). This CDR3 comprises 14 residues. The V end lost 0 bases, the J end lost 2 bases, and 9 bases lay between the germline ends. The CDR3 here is CASSLEGSPYEQYF. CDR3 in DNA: TGTGCCAGCAGCTTGGAGGGCAGCCCCTACGAGCAGTACTTC.

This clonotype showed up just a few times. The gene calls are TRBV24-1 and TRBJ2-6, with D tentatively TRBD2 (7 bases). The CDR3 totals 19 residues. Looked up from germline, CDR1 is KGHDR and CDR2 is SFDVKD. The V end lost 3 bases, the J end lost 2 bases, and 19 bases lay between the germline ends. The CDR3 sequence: CATSDSARGGAAGANVLTF. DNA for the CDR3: TGTGCCACCAGTGATAGTGCAAGGGGGGGCGCGGCTGGGGCCAACGTCCTGACTTTC.

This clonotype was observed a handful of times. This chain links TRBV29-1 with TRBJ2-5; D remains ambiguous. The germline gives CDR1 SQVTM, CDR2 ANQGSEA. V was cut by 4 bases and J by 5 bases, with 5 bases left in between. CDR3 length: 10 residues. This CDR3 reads CSVGPETQYF. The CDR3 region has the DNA TGCAGCGTTGGCCCGGAGACCCAGTACTTC. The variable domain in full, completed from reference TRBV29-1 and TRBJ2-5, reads SAVISQKPSRDICQRGTSLTIQCQVDSQVTMMFWYRQQPGQSLTLIATANQGSEATYESGFVIDKFPISRPNLTFSTLTVSNMSPEDSSIYLCSVGPETQYFGPGTRLLVL.

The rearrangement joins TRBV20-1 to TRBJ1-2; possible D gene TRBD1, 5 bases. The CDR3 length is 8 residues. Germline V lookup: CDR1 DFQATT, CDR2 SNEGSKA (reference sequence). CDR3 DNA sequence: TGCGGGGGATACGGCTACACCTTC. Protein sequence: CGGYGYTF.

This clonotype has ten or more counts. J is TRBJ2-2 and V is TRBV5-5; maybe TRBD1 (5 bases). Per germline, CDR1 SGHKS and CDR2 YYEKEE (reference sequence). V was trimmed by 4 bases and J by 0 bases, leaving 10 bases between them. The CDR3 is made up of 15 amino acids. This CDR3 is CASSPGHANTGELFF. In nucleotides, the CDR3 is TGTGCCAGCAGCCCAGGGCATGCGAACACCGGGGAGCTGTTTTTT.

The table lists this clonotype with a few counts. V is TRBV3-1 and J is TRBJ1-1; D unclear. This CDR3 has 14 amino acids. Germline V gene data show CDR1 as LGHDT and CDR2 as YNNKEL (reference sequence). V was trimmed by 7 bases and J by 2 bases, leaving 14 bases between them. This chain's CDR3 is CASTQRTVNTEAFF. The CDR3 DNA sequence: TGTGCCAGCACCCAGCGGACGGTTAACACTGAAGCTTTCTTT.

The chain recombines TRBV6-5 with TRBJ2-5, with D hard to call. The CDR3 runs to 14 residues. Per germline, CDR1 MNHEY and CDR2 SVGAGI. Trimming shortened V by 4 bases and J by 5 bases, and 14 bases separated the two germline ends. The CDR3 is CASSLGGFGETQYF. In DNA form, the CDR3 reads TGTGCCAGCAGTTTGGGCGGTTTTGGTGAGACCCAGTACTTC.

CDR3 DNA: TGTGCCAGCAGCCGGGGACAGGGGGTTAGCAACGAGCAGTACTTC. The encoded protein is CASSRGQGVSNEQYF. The J gene is TRBJ2-7, the V gene TRBV6-1; 11 nucleotides agree with TRBD1. Losses at the gene ends were 6 bases for V and 5 bases for J; bases not matched to a gene: 9. The CDR3 covers 15 residues. The germline gives CDR1 MNHNS, CDR2 SASEGT.

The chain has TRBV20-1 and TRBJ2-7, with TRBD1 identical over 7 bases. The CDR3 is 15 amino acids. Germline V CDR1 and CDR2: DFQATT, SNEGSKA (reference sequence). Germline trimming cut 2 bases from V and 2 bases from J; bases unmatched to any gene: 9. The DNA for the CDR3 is TGCAGTGCTAGACCGCAGGACAGGAGAGCCTACGAGCAGTACTTC. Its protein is CSARPQDRRAYEQYF.